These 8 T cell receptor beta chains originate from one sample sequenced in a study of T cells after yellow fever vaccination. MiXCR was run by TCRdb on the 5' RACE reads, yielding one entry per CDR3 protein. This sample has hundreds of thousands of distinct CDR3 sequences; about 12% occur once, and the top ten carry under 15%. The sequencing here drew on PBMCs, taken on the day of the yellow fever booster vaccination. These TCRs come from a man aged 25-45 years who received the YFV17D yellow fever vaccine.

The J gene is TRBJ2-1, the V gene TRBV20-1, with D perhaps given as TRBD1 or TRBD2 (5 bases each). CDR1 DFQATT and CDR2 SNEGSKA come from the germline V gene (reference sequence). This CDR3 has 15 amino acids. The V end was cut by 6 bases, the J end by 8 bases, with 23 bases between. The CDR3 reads CSATRGGKTSHEQFF. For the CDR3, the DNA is TGCAGTGCGACTCGGGGCGGAAAAACGTCGCATGAGCAGTTCTTC.

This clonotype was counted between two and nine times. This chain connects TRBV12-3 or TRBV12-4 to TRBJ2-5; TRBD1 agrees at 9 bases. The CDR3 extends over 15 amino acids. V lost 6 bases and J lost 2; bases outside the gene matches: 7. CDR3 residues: CASSHGQGLQETQYF. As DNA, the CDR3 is TGTGCCAGCAGCCATGGACAGGGGCTACAAGAGACCCAGTACTTC.

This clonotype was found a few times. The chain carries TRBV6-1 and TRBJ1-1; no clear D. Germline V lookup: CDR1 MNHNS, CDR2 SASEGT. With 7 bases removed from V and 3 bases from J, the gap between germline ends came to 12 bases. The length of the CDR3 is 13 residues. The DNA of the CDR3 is TGTGCCAGCACCAAGGACTTTTACACTGAAGCTTTCTTT. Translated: CASTKDFYTEAFF.

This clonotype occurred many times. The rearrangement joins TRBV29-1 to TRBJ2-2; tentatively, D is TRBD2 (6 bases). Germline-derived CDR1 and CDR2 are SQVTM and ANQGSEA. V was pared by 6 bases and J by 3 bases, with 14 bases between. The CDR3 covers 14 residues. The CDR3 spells CSVGGASHTGELFF. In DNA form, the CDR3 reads TGCAGCGTGGGGGGAGCGTCTCACACCGGGGAGCTGTTTTTT.

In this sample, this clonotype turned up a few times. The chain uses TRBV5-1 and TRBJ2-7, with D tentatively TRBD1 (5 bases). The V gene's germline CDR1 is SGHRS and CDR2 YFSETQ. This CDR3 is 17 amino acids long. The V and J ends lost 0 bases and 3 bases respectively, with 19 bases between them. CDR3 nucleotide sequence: TGCGCCAGCAGCTTGGTCAGGGATGCGCTTGGGCGCTACGAGCAGTACTTC. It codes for CASSLVRDALGRYEQYF.

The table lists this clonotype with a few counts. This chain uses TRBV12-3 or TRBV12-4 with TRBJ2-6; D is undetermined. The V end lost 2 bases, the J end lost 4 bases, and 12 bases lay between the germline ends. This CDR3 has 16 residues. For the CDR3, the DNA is TGTGCCAGCAGTTTAAGGGATGAGCTCGGGGCCAACGTCCTGACTTTC. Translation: CASSLRDELGANVLTF.

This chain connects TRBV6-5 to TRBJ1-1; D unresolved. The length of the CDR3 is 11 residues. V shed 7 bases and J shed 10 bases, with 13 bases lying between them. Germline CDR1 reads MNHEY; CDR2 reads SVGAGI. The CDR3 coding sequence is TGTGCCAGCACCGACACCCGGCGAGCTTTCTTT. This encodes CASTDTRRAFF.

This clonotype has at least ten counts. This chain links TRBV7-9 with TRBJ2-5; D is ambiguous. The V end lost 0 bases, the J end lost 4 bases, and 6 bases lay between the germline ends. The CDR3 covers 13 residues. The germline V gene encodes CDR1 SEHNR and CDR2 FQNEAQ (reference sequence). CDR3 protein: CASSLADGETQYF. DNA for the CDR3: TGTGCCAGCAGCTTAGCGGATGGAGAGACCCAGTACTTC. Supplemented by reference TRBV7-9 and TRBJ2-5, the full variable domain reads DTGVSQNPRHKITKRGQNVTFRCDPISEHNRLYWYRQTLGQGPEFLTYFQNEAQLEKSRLLSDRFSAERPKGSFSTLEIQRTEQGDSAMYLCASSLADGETQYFGPGTRLLVL.